This T cell receptor (beta chain) was sequenced for a study of blood T cells in healthy people across ages. Study-level points and caveats: Older age coincided with a roughly linear decline in TCR beta diversity per million T cells. Nothing was known about donor CMV status, and this possibly confounded expanded clonotype changes.

Every donor provided approximately 9.2 milliliters of peripheral blood. A second roughly 6 to 11 cycle PCR used barcoded and J-beta primers. The yield of each sample was at least 2.5 million CDR3-containing paired-end reads. TCRdb re-analysed the 5' RACE reads in MiXCR, keeping a single row per CDR3 protein. This sample carries 580,000 or so distinct CDR3 sequences, about 45% of them seen once, and the ten largest clones take around 24%. Points on this clonotype: Its antigen is undetermined.

V shed 4 bases, J shed 0 bases, and the junction held 9 bases outside the gene matches. This CDR3 is 16 amino acids long. Germline lookup yields CDR1 LGHDT and CDR2 YNNKEL (reference sequence). This chain links TRBV3-1 with TRBJ2-7; TRBD2 agrees at 7 bases. The TCR comes from a man older than 75 in good health. The sample consisted of blood. The CDR3 region is CASSRTLRGSSYEQYF. The CDR3 nucleotides read TGTGCCAGCAGCCGAACTCTGCGGGGGAGCTCCTACGAGCAGTACTTC.